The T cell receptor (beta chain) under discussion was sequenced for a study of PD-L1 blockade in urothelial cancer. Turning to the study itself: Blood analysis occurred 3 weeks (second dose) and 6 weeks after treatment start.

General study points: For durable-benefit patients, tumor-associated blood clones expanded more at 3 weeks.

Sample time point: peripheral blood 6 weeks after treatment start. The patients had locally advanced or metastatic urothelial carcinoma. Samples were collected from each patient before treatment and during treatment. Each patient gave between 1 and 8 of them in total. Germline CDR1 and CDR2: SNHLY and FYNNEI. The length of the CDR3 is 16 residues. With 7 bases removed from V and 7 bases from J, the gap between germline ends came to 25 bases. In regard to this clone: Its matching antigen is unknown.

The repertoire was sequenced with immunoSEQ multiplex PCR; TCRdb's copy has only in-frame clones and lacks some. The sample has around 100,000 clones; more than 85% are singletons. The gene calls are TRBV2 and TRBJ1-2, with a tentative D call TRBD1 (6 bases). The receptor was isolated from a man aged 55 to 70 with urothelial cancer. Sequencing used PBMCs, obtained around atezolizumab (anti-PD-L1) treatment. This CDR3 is CASTKEGITGSAGYTF. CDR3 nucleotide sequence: TGTGCCAGCACCAAAGAGGGAATCACAGGGTCGGCTGGCTACACCTTC.